A single T cell receptor beta chain is shown here with its context. This specimen comes from a study of control samples from healthy donors and cancer patients. Generated by immunoSEQ multiplex PCR, the TCRdb table keeps only in-frame clones and is missing some. The sample contains about 49,000 clones, more than 90% of which appear only once. The specimen was PBMCs. The receptor comes from a man aged 25 to 40 with colorectal cancer.

CDR3 in amino acids: CASSQDLQGSEAFF. The CDR3, as DNA: TGTGCCAGCAGCCAAGATCTTCAGGGATCCGAAGCTTTCTTT. This rearrangement joins TRBV4-2 to TRBJ1-1, with D possibly matching TRBD1 (5 bases). In germline, CDR1 is LGHNA, CDR2 YNFKEQ. This CDR3 spans 14 amino acids. The V and J ends lost 0 bases and 8 bases respectively, with 13 bases between them.